The TCR beta chain under discussion was sequenced for a study of memory CD4+ T cells and cytomegalovirus serostatus. The sort gate was single viable CD3+CD4+CD8-CD45RO+ cells for memory CD4+ T cells. Sequencing used immunoSEQ multiplex PCR; TCRdb keeps in-frame clones, though not all of them. The sample consists of just over 45,000 clones, over 75% of them appearing once. This clonotype was obtained from an adult in good health and CMV-seronegative. Sequenced: memory CD4+ T cells from blood.

The DNA of the CDR3 is TGTGCCAGCAGGGTAGGGCAGGGTGGCACTGAAGCTTTCTTT. Protein sequence: CASRVGQGGTEAFF. The J gene is TRBJ1-1, the V gene TRBV6-1, with a possible D match to TRBD1 (5 bases). CDR1 is MNHNS, CDR2 SASEGT, per germline. V was clipped by 6 bases and J by 4 bases, with 15 bases between them. The CDR3 contains 14 residues.